The 16 T cell receptor beta chains below were found in one sample sequenced in a study of control samples from healthy donors and cancer patients. The table came from immunoSEQ multiplex PCR; TCRdb's copy has only in-frame clones and leaves some out. The sample consists of fewer than 85,000 clones, roughly 91% of them appearing once. Sequenced: blood. Every receptor here comes from a man between 25 and 39 years old in good health.

This chain connects TRBV29-1 to TRBJ2-1; 9 bases line up with TRBD2. Germline V gene sequence: CDR1 SQVTM, CDR2 ANQGSEA. J was trimmed by 8 bases and V by 8 bases; bases with no gene match: 10. The CDR3 totals 13 residues. In nucleotides, the CDR3 is TGCAGCACCGGGACTAGCCTACGCGATGAGCAGTTCTTC. Its protein is CSTGTSLRDEQFF.

The CDR3 loop is CASGDRGLKTQYF. The CDR3 DNA follows: TGTGCCAGCGGAGACAGGGGACTGAAGACCCAGTACTTC. The V call is TRBV27, the J call TRBJ2-5, with 8 nucleotides matching TRBD1. The trim removed 8 bases at V and 6 bases at J, leaving 8 bases unmatched. This CDR3 has 13 amino acids. Germline CDR1 and CDR2: MNHEY and SMNVEV (reference sequence).

This rearrangement joins TRBV3-1 (or the pseudogene TRBV3-2) to TRBJ2-3, with D possibly TRBD2 on 7 matching bases. CDR1 is LGHDT and CDR2 is YNNKEL in the germline V gene (reference sequence). Trimming shortened V by 4 bases and J by 7 bases, and 27 bases separated the two germline ends. The CDR3 is 18 residues long. CDR3 sequence reads: CASSLFLVAGRGRNTQYF. The CDR3 DNA follows: TGTGCCAGCAGCCTATTTTTGGTTGCCGGGCGGGGGCGGAATACGCAGTATTTT.

This sequence joins TRBV5-5 and TRBJ1-1, with D unclear. Trimming took off 4 bases at V and 3 bases at J, with 16 bases between the two ends. Looked up from germline, CDR1 is SGHKS and CDR2 is YYEKEE (reference sequence). The length of the CDR3 is 15 residues. The CDR3 DNA is TGTGCCAGCAGCAACATACCCGCTACCTACACTGAAGCTTTCTTT. Its protein product is CASSNIPATYTEAFF.

This clone is a singleton in its sample. V gene TRBV19 combines with J gene TRBJ1-1; 7 bases align to TRBD1. J was trimmed by 8 bases and V by 8 bases; bases with no gene match: 14. The CDR3 is made up of 14 amino acids. The germline V gene has CDR1 LNHDA and CDR2 SQIVND (reference sequence). For the CDR3, the DNA is TGTGCCAGTTTCGACCGATACAGGGGCGAAGAAGCTTTCTTT. Encoded protein: CASFDRYRGEEAFF.

This chain links TRBV2 with TRBJ1-2; D gene uncertain. The V and J ends lost 6 bases and 2 bases respectively, with 10 bases between them. Germline V gene sequence: CDR1 SNHLY, CDR2 FYNNEI. This CDR3 comprises 13 residues. CDR3 amino acids: CASSERRNYGYTF. CDR3 DNA: TGTGCCAGCAGCGAACGGCGGAACTATGGCTACACCTTC.

The chain links TRBV10-1 to TRBJ2-2, with D tentatively TRBD1 (6 bases). The V gene lost 8 bases and the J gene lost 3 bases, with 25 bases spanning the gap. CDR3 length: 18 residues. Germline V gene lookup returns CDR1 WNHNN and CDR2 SYGVQD (reference sequence). Here the CDR3 DNA reads TGCGCCAGCCAACAAGGCCCGGCGGACAGCTTGTACACCGGGGAGCTGTTTTTT. Translated, it gives CASQQGPADSLYTGELFF.

The rearrangement joins TRBV7-9 to TRBJ2-1, with 11 bases identical to TRBD2. The CDR3 covers 13 residues. CDR1 and CDR2 (germline): SEHNR, FQNEAQ (reference sequence). V shed 3 bases, J shed 8 bases, and the junction held 0 bases outside the gene matches. The CDR3 reads CASSFSGRDEQFF. CDR3 sequence (DNA): TGTGCCAGCAGCTTTAGCGGGAGGGATGAGCAGTTCTTC.

V gene TRBV5-1 combines with J gene TRBJ1-1; 8 bases are shared with TRBD1. From germline, CDR1 is SGHRS and CDR2 YFSETQ. The CDR3 runs to 14 residues. Trimming cost V 3 bases and J 0 bases; bases outside gene matches: 1. The CDR3 region has the DNA TGCGCCAGCAGCTCGACAGGGGTGAACACTGAAGCTTTCTTT. Protein product: CASSSTGVNTEAFF.

About this clone: A junction end diverges from the germline sequence, so it may reflect a read error. The V gene is TRBV7-2, the J gene TRBJ2-7, with D perhaps TRBD2 (6 bases). Germline V gene sequence: CDR1 SGHTA, CDR2 FQGNSA. The CDR3 totals 12 residues. The CDR3 DNA is TGTGCCAGCAGCTTAGCGTCGGGGGATTGGAACTTC. Its protein product is CASSLASGDWNF.

The chain carries TRBV2 and TRBJ2-7, with D perhaps matching TRBD2 (5 bases). The V gene lost 6 bases and the J gene lost 5 bases, with 14 bases spanning the gap. The germline CDR1 and CDR2 sequences are SNHLY and FYNNEI. CDR3 length equals 13 residues. CDR3 nucleotide sequence: TGTGCCAGCAGCGACCGGCCGGGGAACGAGCAGTACTTC. Amino acid sequence: CASSDRPGNEQYF.

V is TRBV6-6 and J is TRBJ1-2; the match to TRBD1 covers 8 bases. The germline V gene encodes CDR1 MNHNY and CDR2 SVGAGI (reference sequence). After removal of 6 bases from V and 3 bases from J, the junction contained 9 bases not matched to a gene. This CDR3 is 15 amino acids long. CDR3: CASRFGQGLYYGYTF. CDR3 in DNA: TGTGCCAGCAGATTCGGACAGGGCCTGTACTATGGCTACACCTTC.

The genes are TRBV19 and TRBJ2-1; 8 bases map to TRBD1. V lost 1 base to trimming and J lost 7 bases; unmatched junction nucleotides: 6. This CDR3 contains 15 residues. Germline-derived CDR1 and CDR2 are LNHDA and SQIVND (reference sequence). This chain's CDR3 is CASSIGQGRLNEQFF. CDR3 nucleotide sequence: TGTGCCAGTAGTATAGGACAGGGGAGATTGAATGAGCAGTTCTTC.

The V and J genes are TRBV5-1 and TRBJ1-5; tentatively, D is TRBD1 (6 bases). V lost 0 bases and J 3 bases, leaving 13 bases between the germline ends. The CDR3 consists of 16 residues. Germline loops: CDR1 SGHRS, CDR2 YFSETQ. The CDR3 DNA is TGCGCCAGCAGCTTGGGTACGGGGGCCCACAATCAGCCCCAGCATTTT. Its translation is CASSLGTGAHNQPQHF.

This chain joins TRBV6-4 and TRBJ2-3; TRBD2 might be the D (5 bases). The germline V gene has CDR1 MRHNA and CDR2 SNTAGT. With 5 bases removed from V and 0 bases from J, the gap between germline ends came to 15 bases. The CDR3 extends over 16 amino acids. The CDR3 DNA reads as TGTGCCAGCAGTCCGGGAACCACCTCTAGCACAGATACGCAGTATTTT. Translating it yields CASSPGTTSSTDTQYF.

The chain couples TRBV6-4 to TRBJ1-1, with D hard to call. V was trimmed by 3 bases and J by 0 bases, leaving 5 bases between them. Germline values: CDR1 MRHNA, CDR2 SNTAGT. CDR3 size: 13 residues. The CDR3 DNA reads TGTGCCAGCAGTGAGCACGTGAACACTGAAGCTTTCTTT. Its translation is CASSEHVNTEAFF.